These T cell receptor beta chains were read from a single sample in a study of blood T cell repertoires in COVID-19. The table came from immunoSEQ multiplex PCR; TCRdb's copy has only in-frame clones and leaves some out. The data contain approximately 70,000 clones, about four fifths of them singletons. The source material was peripheral blood. All receptors come from a woman aged 60-75 years with acute or convalescent COVID-19. Each CDR3 is given with its conserved first and last residue. The D gene is left open where the match is weak. The size of a clone is reported for some rows only, either as once, few or many, or as a class for expanded clones.

j_gene	v_gene	d_gene	abundance	CDR3nt	CDR3aa
TRBJ1-1	TRBV9	NA	NA	TGTGCCAGCAGCCCCACCGAGAGGCTTGAAGCTTTCTTT	CASSPTERLEAFF
TRBJ2-1	TRBV11-2	NA	NA	TGTGCCAGCAGCTTAGGGCGGAAAACATCGAGCTCCTACAATGAGCAGTTCTTC	CASSLGRKTSSSYNEQFF
TRBJ2-7	TRBV27	NA	NA	TGTGCCAGCAGTTTGTGGCAGAGGCCCTACGAGCAGTACTTC	CASSLWQRPYEQYF
TRBJ1-4	TRBV6-4	NA	NA	TGTGCCAGCAGTTTGGACGGGGCAACTAATGAAAAACTGTTTTTT	CASSLDGATNEKLFF
TRBJ2-1	TRBV5-4	NA	NA	TGTGCCAGCAGCCGTAGCGGACCTTCCTACAATGAGCAGTTCTTC	CASSRSGPSYNEQFF
TRBJ2-2	TRBV7-9	TRBD2	NA	TGTGCCAGCAGCTGGGGAGGGAGCGACGGGGAGCTGTTTTTT	CASSWGGSDGELFF
TRBJ2-2	TRBV3-1/TRBV3-2	NA	NA	TGTGCCAGCAGCCCCACTAGGAACACCGGGGAGCTGTTTTTT	CASSPTRNTGELFF
TRBJ2-3	TRBV29-1	TRBD2	NA	TGCGGCGGGGAGCGGGGGACAGATACGCAGTATTTT	CGGERGTDTQYF
TRBJ2-7	TRBV6-5	TRBD2	NA	TGTGCCAGCACGGGAGCGGGGCCCGGGGAATACGAGCAGTACTTC	CASTGAGPGEYEQYF
TRBJ1-5	TRBV19	NA	NA	TGTGCCAGTAGTATAACGTGGAGAGGCAGTCAGCCCCAGCATTTT	CASSITWRGSQPQHF
TRBJ2-3	TRBV7-9	NA	NA	TGTGCCAGCAGCTTGGCGGTTAGCACAGATACGCAGTATTTT	CASSLAVSTDTQYF
TRBJ2-3	TRBV5-1	TRBD2	few	TGCGCCAGCAGCTTGGGGCGGACTAGTAGTGATACGCAGTATTTT	CASSLGRTSSDTQYF
TRBJ1-4	TRBV9	NA	NA	TGTGCCAGCAGCGTAGGTCAGGGTGGAGAAAAACTGTTTTTT	CASSVGQGGEKLFF
TRBJ1-1	TRBV7-9	NA	NA	TGTGCCAGCAGCTTAGGACAGAACACTGAAGCTTTCTTT	CASSLGQNTEAFF
TRBJ1-1	TRBV3-1/TRBV3-2	TRBD1	NA	TGTGCCAGCAGCCCCGTGACAGGGAAGATCACTGAAGCTTTCTTT	CASSPVTGKITEAFF
TRBJ2-7	TRBV27	TRBD1	NA	TGTGCCAGCAGTCTAGGACAGGGGGCATTCTACGAGCAGTACTTC	CASSLGQGAFYEQYF
TRBJ1-1	TRBV30	NA	NA	TGTGCCTGGAATCCGTTCACTTCGGCTGAAGCTTTCTTT	CAWNPFTSAEAFF
TRBJ2-5	TRBV3-1/TRBV3-2	TRBD2	NA	TGTGCCAGCAGCCGGGGACTAGCGGAGACCCAGTACTTC	CASSRGLAETQYF
TRBJ2-7	TRBV6-1	NA	NA	TGTGCCAGCAGTGAACCCCCGGTCCGATGGGAGCAGTACTTC	CASSEPPVRWEQYF
TRBJ2-1	TRBV5-1	TRBD2	NA	TGCGCCAGCAGTCGCGGGGGGCCCTCCTCCTACAATGAGCAGTTCTTC	CASSRGGPSSYNEQFF
TRBJ2-7	TRBV19	TRBD1	NA	TGTGCCAGTACCTCGACAGGGGCGGGCGAGCAGTACTTC	CASTSTGAGEQYF
TRBJ1-2	TRBV18	NA	NA	TGTGCCAGCTCTCTCACTTCAGGGTACCCTAACTATGGCTACACCTTC	CASSLTSGYPNYGYTF
TRBJ1-4	TRBV19	TRBD1	NA	TGTGCCAGTAGCACCGGGACAGGGAATGAAAAACTGTTTTTT	CASSTGTGNEKLFF
TRBJ1-6	TRBV4-1	NA	NA	TGCGCCAGCAGCAAAATGGTACAGGTTAATTCACCCCTCCACTTT	CASSKMVQVNSPLHF
TRBJ2-5	TRBV7-9	NA	NA	TGTGCCAGCAGCTCCCTCAGGGCCCGGGAGACCCAGTACTTC	CASSSLRARETQYF
TRBJ1-2	TRBV9	NA	NA	TGTGCCAGCAGCGGGGGGGACGGAGCTAACTATGGCTACACCTTC	CASSGGDGANYGYTF
TRBJ1-1	TRBV6-5	NA	NA	TGTGCCAGCAAGCGGACGAGAAACACTGAAGCTTTCTTT	CASKRTRNTEAFF
TRBJ1-5	TRBV6-1	NA	once	TGTGCCAGCAGTGAGGGGGGGGGCAATCAGCCCCAGCATTTT	CASSEGGGNQPQHF
TRBJ1-5	TRBV6-1	TRBD1	NA	TGTGCCAGCAGTGAAAATCCCCCGACAGGGGGCGAGGGGCAGCCCCAGCATTTT	CASSENPPTGGEGQPQHF
TRBJ2-7	TRBV6-1	NA	NA	TGTGCCAGCAGTGAACGGGACATTGGCGAGCAGTACTTC	CASSERDIGEQYF
TRBJ2-7	TRBV2	NA	NA	TGTGCCAGCAGGTATCAGGGCTACGAGCAGTACTTC	CASRYQGYEQYF
TRBJ1-2	TRBV12-3/TRBV12-4	NA	NA	TGTGCCACCTGGGGACTCCTTAACTATGGCTACACCTTC	CATWGLLNYGYTF
TRBJ2-2	TRBV19	TRBD2	NA	TGTGCCAGTACCTCCTCGCGGGGGAGGACCGGGGAGCTGTTTTTT	CASTSSRGRTGELFF
TRBJ2-7	TRBV5-1	TRBD2	NA	TGCGCCAGCAGCTTGGGGGGACTAGCCGCCGTTTCCTACGAGCAGTACTTC	CASSLGGLAAVSYEQYF
TRBJ2-7	TRBV5-6	TRBD1	few	TGTGCCAGCAGCTTGGAACCGGGACAGGGTTCCTACGAGCAGTACTTC	CASSLEPGQGSYEQYF
TRBJ1-1	TRBV19	NA	few	TGTGCCAGTAGTAGGCCCCAGGGGCCAGCTTTCTTT	CASSRPQGPAFF
TRBJ2-3	TRBV5-1	TRBD1	once	TGCGCCAGCTCGCTTGGGGACAGGGACACAGATACGCAGTATTTT	CASSLGDRDTDTQYF
TRBJ2-3	TRBV24-1	TRBD2	NA	TGTGCCACCAGTGATTTTGGGAAATCGAGCGGGGAGGTCACAGATACGCAGTATTTT	CATSDFGKSSGEVTDTQYF
TRBJ1-3	TRBV25-1	NA	NA	TGTGCCAGCGCTAGGGGAAACACCATATATTTT	CASARGNTIYF
TRBJ1-3	TRBV30	TRBD1	NA	TGTGCCTGGGTACCACTCGGGACAGCTACGGGAAACACCATATATTTT	CAWVPLGTATGNTIYF
TRBJ1-1	TRBV19	NA	once	TGTGCCAGTAGTCCAGGGACTGCTAACACTGAAGCTTTCTTT	CASSPGTANTEAFF
TRBJ1-2	TRBV2	NA	NA	TGTGCCAGCCCTACAGGCTTCTATGGCTACACCTTC	CASPTGFYGYTF
TRBJ1-4	TRBV27	NA	NA	TGTGCCAGCAGTGGTGGAGATCAAAACGAAAAACTGTTTTTT	CASSGGDQNEKLFF
TRBJ1-6	TRBV11-2	NA	many	TGTGCCAGCAGCTTAGAAGGAGGGGAGAGTTCACCCCTCCACTTT	CASSLEGGESSPLHF
TRBJ2-3	TRBV6-6	TRBD1	NA	TGTGCCAGCAGTCGCCACAGGGGTGCAACAGATACGCAGTATTTT	CASSRHRGATDTQYF
TRBJ2-2	TRBV19	NA	NA	TGTGCCAGTAGTAGTCCCGCAGGGGTCGAAACCGGGGAGCTGTTTTTT	CASSSPAGVETGELFF
TRBJ2-1	TRBV5-1	NA	once	TGCGCCAGCAGCTTGGACCCCGGTGATGAGCAGTTCTTC	CASSLDPGDEQFF
TRBJ1-1	TRBV27	TRBD1	NA	TGTGCCAGCAGCCGACAGGGGGCAGGTACTCGAGAAGCTTTCTTT	CASSRQGAGTREAFF
TRBJ1-4	TRBV5-1	NA	NA	TGCGCCAGCAGCTCTGAGGGGGTTCAGGAAAAACTGTTTTTT	CASSSEGVQEKLFF
TRBJ2-7	TRBV5-4	TRBD1	once	TGTGCCAGCAGCTCCCGGGACAGGTACTCCCACGAGCAGTACTTC	CASSSRDRYSHEQYF
TRBJ2-2	TRBV7-7	TRBD1	NA	TGTGCCAGCAGCGAGTGGACAGGGGGCACCGGGGAGCTGTTTTTT	CASSEWTGGTGELFF
TRBJ2-5	TRBV5-1	NA	NA	TGCGCCAGCAGTCGGGGATTACAAGAGACCCAGTACTTC	CASSRGLQETQYF